This TCR beta chain was identified during a study of metastatic and nonmetastatic thyroid tumors. On the study more broadly: Samples came from malignant and benign thyroid patients, and repertoires were compared across blood and tumor or nodule tissue.

Each patient came to thyroid surgery without any prior treatment (of any kind). The authors' processing: The study took CDR3 differences across clinicopathological groups and made a distant-metastasis classifier for papillary thyroid cancer from them. MiXCR was used by TCRdb to re-call the PCR reads. Here the V and J calls rest on TCRdb's processing, not on the authors' analysis. This sample carries tens of thousands of clones, around 20% of them seen once, and the ten largest clones take 15% to 17%. Study-wide points: Compared with benign nodules, malignant thyroid tumors were reported to have significantly higher TCR beta diversity in both blood and tumor.

This CDR3 contains 12 residues. CDR1 DFQATT and CDR2 SNEGSKA come from the germline V gene (reference sequence). V shed 2 bases, J shed 2 bases, and the junction held 0 bases outside the gene matches. Turning to this clone: Its antigen remains unknown.

The TCR comes from a female donor with papillary thyroid cancer or a benign thyroid nodule (not recorded which). Some clones in this sample may be carry-over from other donors' samples. Sequencing used blood. The gene calls are TRBV20-1 and TRBJ2-7; 7 nucleotides align to TRBD2. CDR3: CSARSGTYEQYF. The DNA of the CDR3 is TGCAGTGCTAGAAGCGGGACCTACGAGCAGTACTTC.